This T cell receptor (beta chain) was captured by sequencing in a study of T cell repertoires in cytomegalovirus infection. Study-level background: Recently described HLA-C-restricted plus well-studied HLA-B-restricted CMV epitopes were used. CMV infection together with matching HLA type was indicated by public TCR beta signatures. Study results and caveats: Totalled public TCR beta family frequency picked out people who carried CMV plus the relevant HLA. HLA-C-restricted TCR beta clonotypes specific for CMV led the ex vivo response.

MiXCR was run by TCRdb on the reads, yielding one entry per CDR3 protein. The repertoire holds 640,000 or so distinct CDR3 sequences, with around 32% as singletons. The CDR3 totals 15 residues. From germline, CDR1 is MNHNS and CDR2 SASEGT. Trimming stripped 5 bases from V and 4 bases from J, with 12 bases between. In its sample, this clonotype was seen once. What it binds is not known. The sequenced sample was cultured PBMCs, obtained from culture after CMV antigen stimulation. The chain links TRBV6-1 to TRBJ1-6, with D uncertain. This TCR derives from a human donor in good health (CMV status not recorded). Some clones in this sample may be carry-over from other donors' samples. In DNA, the CDR3 is TGTGCCAGCAGTAGTGTCGGACTTTATAATTCACCCCTCCACTTT. Its protein is CASSSVGLYNSPLHF.